This is a list of T cell receptor beta chains from one sample in a study of CD8+ T cells in alopecia areata. Here immunoSEQ multiplex PCR was the method, and the copy in TCRdb shows in-frame clones only, minus some. The profile covers about 190,000 clones, with roughly 60% appearing a single time and over 1% taken by the ten largest. Sample: CD4+ T cells sorted from blood, taken at week 24, from a patient treated with tofacitinib. The receptor source for this set is a human donor with alopecia areata. Each CDR3 is given with its conserved first and last residue. The D gene is left open where the match is weak. Not every row has a clone size; where given, it reads once, few, many or a size class.

clone_size,d_call,v_call,j_call,cdr3_aa,cdr3_nt
few,NA,TRBV29-1,TRBJ2-5,CSVESTQETQYF,TGCAGCGTTGAATCTACCCAAGAGACCCAGTACTTC
NA,TRBD2,TRBV29-1,TRBJ2-1,CSAGWRASGHNEQFF,TGCAGCGCCGGATGGCGGGCTAGCGGACACAATGAGCAGTTCTTC
NA,NA,TRBV6-5,TRBJ1-1,CASSLLRMNTEAFF,TGTGCCAGCAGCTTACTCAGGATGAACACTGAAGCTTTCTTT
few,TRBD1,TRBV7-2,TRBJ2-2,CAIHTGGGELFF,TGTGCCATTCACACAGGGGGCGGGGAGCTGTTTTTT
NA,NA,TRBV7-7,TRBJ1-1,CASSLARICTGRWNTEAFF,TGTGCCAGCAGCTTAGCGCGAATCTGTACAGGGAGATGGAACACTGAAGCTTTCTTT
few,NA,TRBV5-1,TRBJ1-1,CASSLVSTNTEAFF,TGCGCCAGCAGCTTGGTATCCACGAACACTGAAGCTTTCTTT
NA,NA,TRBV23-1,TRBJ2-7,CASSRSAQRDEQYF,TGCGCCAGCAGTCGGTCAGCACAACGGGACGAGCAGTACTTC
once,NA,TRBV4-1,TRBJ2-6,CASSQTEGTGANVLTF,TGCGCCAGCAGCCAGACAGAGGGAACTGGGGCCAACGTCCTGACTTTC
NA,NA,TRBV19,TRBJ1-1,CASSPRTRVNTEAFF,TGTGCCAGTAGTCCCCGCACCAGGGTGAACACTGAAGCTTTCTTT
NA,NA,TRBV30,TRBJ1-5,CAWSVGRGDQPQHF,TGTGCCTGGAGTGTGGGGAGGGGAGATCAGCCCCAGCATTTT
NA,NA,TRBV30,TRBJ1-2,CAYPGGGQYGYTF,TGTGCCTACCCCGGGGGAGGGCAATATGGCTACACCTTC
few,NA,TRBV4-3,TRBJ1-2,CASSQDGNYGYTF,TGCGCCAGCAGCCAAGACGGTAACTATGGCTACACCTTC
NA,NA,TRBV5-1,TRBJ1-6,CASSGSNSPLHF,TGCGCCAGCAGCGGCTCTAATTCACCCCTCCACTTT
few,NA,TRBV5-6,TRBJ1-2,CASSLFRDDYGYTF,TGTGCCAGCAGCTTGTTTAGGGACGACTATGGCTACACCTTC
NA,TRBD2,TRBV2,TRBJ2-3,CASSSSGGVTDTQYF,TGTGCCAGCAGCTCCAGCGGGGGGGTCACAGATACGCAGTATTTT
once,NA,TRBV13,TRBJ2-1,CASSFGIRETSKFF,TGTGCCAGCAGCTTTGGGATCAGGGAGACCTCTAAGTTCTTC
many,NA,TRBV7-8,TRBJ2-3,CASSPFSRRGKTDTQYF,TGTGCCAGCAGCCCATTCTCCCGCCGGGGCAAAACAGATACGCAGTATTTT
NA,NA,TRBV29-1,TRBJ1-5,CSVAGGYNQPQHF,TGCAGCGTTGCCGGCGGATACAATCAGCCCCAGCATTTT
few,TRBD1,TRBV11-1,TRBJ2-1,CASSPQGAGLSSYNEQFF,TGTGCCAGCAGCCCCCAGGGGGCAGGTCTTAGCTCCTACAATGAGCAGTTCTTC
NA,NA,TRBV27,TRBJ2-6,CASRQMIGANVLTF,TGTGCCAGCCGGCAAATGATCGGGGCCAACGTCCTGACTTTC
NA,TRBD1,TRBV30,TRBJ1-2,CAWTGTGGLGYTF,TGTGCCTGGACCGGGACAGGGGGCCTTGGCTACACCTTC
once,NA,TRBV15,TRBJ1-1,CATSGGGAEAFF,TGTGCCACCTCCGGTGGGGGGGCTGAAGCTTTCTTT
once,NA,TRBV11-3,TRBJ2-3,CASSLRRTDTQYF,TGTGCCAGCAGCTTACGGCGCACAGATACGCAGTATTTT
NA,NA,TRBV7-2,TRBJ2-7,CASSLKGDYHEQYF,TGTGCCAGCAGCTTAAAGGGGGACTATCACGAGCAGTACTTC
NA,NA,TRBV25-1,TRBJ1-2,CASSDRVLDGYTF,TGTGCCAGCAGTGACAGGGTGTTAGATGGCTACACCTTC
NA,NA,TRBV27,TRBJ1-6,CASRESRNSPLHF,TGTGCCAGCAGGGAGTCTCGTAATTCACCCCTCCACTTT
NA,NA,TRBV29-1,TRBJ1-2,CSVAIIGGSYGYTF,TGCAGCGTTGCAATTATCGGGGGAAGCTATGGCTACACCTTC
NA,NA,TRBV25-1,TRBJ1-6,CASKDGSSPLHF,TGTGCCAGCAAAGACGGAAGCTCACCCCTCCACTTT
NA,NA,TRBV5-1,TRBJ1-4,CASSWETNEKLFF,TGCGCCAGCAGCTGGGAAACTAATGAAAAACTGTTTTTT
NA,NA,TRBV29-1,TRBJ1-2,CSVGSVNYGYTF,TGCAGCGTTGGGTCCGTAAACTATGGCTACACCTTC
NA,NA,TRBV9,TRBJ2-1,CASREYNEQFF,TGTGCCAGCAGGGAGTACAATGAGCAGTTCTTC
NA,NA,TRBV30,TRBJ2-1,CAWSVRGRVYNEQFF,TGTGCCTGGAGTGTTCGGGGACGGGTTTACAATGAGCAGTTCTTC
NA,TRBD1,TRBV30,TRBJ2-3,CAWSLVTGGGTDTQYF,TGTGCCTGGAGTTTGGTGACAGGGGGAGGAACAGATACGCAGTATTTT
NA,NA,TRBV25-1,TRBJ2-4,CASSGTGFIQYF,TGTGCCAGCAGTGGAACAGGGTTCATTCAGTACTTC
NA,TRBD2,TRBV5-4,TRBJ2-1,CASSQGLADFNEQFF,TGTGCCAGCAGCCAGGGACTAGCGGACTTCAATGAGCAGTTCTTC
few,NA,TRBV27,TRBJ1-6,CASSSHPSNSPLHF,TGTGCCAGCAGTTCGCACCCTTCCAATTCACCCCTCCACTTT
NA,NA,TRBV7-2,TRBJ1-2,CASSLGGRDYGYTF,TGTGCCAGCAGCTTAGGGGGGAGAGACTATGGCTACACCTTC
few,NA,TRBV29-1,TRBJ2-1,CSVAGTEYNEQFF,TGCAGCGTTGCCGGGACGGAATACAATGAGCAGTTCTTC
NA,NA,TRBV9,TRBJ1-2,CASSHLYGYTF,TGTGCCAGCAGCCACTTATATGGCTACACCTTC
few,NA,TRBV2,TRBJ2-5,CASSARTKGEGETQYF,TGTGCCAGCAGTGCCCGTACAAAGGGGGAAGGCGAGACCCAGTACTTC
few,TRBD1,TRBV5-1,TRBJ1-2,CASRPRGTGDTTNLGYTF,TGCGCCAGCCGCCCTAGGGGGACAGGGGATACAACAAACCTTGGCTACACCTTC
NA,NA,TRBV14,TRBJ2-7,CASSQEGYPLYEQYF,TGTGCCAGCAGCCAAGAGGGGTACCCGTTATACGAGCAGTACTTC
few,TRBD1,TRBV7-2,TRBJ2-5,CATGRTGQGASETQYF,TGTGCCACCGGTAGGACAGGGCAGGGGGCTTCGGAGACCCAGTACTTC
NA,NA,TRBV20-1,TRBJ2-7,CSAAVTYEQYF,TGCAGTGCCGCAGTGACCTACGAGCAGTACTTC
NA,NA,TRBV5-1,TRBJ2-3,CASSLVSVTDTQYF,TGCGCCAGCAGCTTGGTTTCGGTCACAGATACGCAGTATTTT